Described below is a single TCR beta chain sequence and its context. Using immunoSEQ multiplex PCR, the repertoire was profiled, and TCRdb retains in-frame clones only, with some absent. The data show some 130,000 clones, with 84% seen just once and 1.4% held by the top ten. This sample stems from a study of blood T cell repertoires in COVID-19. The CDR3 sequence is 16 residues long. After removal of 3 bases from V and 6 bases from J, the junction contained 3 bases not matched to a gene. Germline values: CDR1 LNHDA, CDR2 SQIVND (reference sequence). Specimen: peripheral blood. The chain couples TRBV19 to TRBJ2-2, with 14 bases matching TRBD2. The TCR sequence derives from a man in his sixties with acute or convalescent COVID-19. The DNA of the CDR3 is TGTGCCAGTAGTATGACTAGCGGGAGGGCCCCCGGGGAGCTGTTTTTT. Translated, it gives CASSMTSGRAPGELFF. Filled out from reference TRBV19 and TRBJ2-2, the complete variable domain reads DGGITQSPKYLFRKEGQNVTLSCEQNLNHDAMYWYRQDPGQGLRLIYYSQIVNDFQKGDIAEGYSVSREKKESFPLTVTSAQKNPTAFYLCASSMTSGRAPGELFFGEGSRLTVL.